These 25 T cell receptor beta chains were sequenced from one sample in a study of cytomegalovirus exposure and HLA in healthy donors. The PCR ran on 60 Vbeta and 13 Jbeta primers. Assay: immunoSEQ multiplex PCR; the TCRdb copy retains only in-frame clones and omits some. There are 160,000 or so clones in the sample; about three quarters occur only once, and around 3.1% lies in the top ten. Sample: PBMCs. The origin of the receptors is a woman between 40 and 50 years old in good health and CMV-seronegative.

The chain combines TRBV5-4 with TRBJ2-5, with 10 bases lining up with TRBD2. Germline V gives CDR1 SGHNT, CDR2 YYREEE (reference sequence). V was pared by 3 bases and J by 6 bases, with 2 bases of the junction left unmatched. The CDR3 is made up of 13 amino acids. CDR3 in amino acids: CASSYSGGQTQYF. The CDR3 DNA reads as TGTGCCAGCAGCTATAGCGGGGGGCAGACCCAGTACTTC. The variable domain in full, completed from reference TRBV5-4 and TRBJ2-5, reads ETGVTQSPTHLIKTRGQQVTLRCSSQSGHNTVSWYQQALGQGPQFIFQYYREEENGRGNFPPRFSGLQFPNYSSELNVNALELDDSALYLCASSYSGGQTQYFGPGTRLLVL.

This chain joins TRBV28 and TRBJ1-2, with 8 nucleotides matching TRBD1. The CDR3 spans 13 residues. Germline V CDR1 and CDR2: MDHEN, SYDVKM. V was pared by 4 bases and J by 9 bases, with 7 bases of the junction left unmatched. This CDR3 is CASSSVDRGRYTF. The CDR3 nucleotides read TGTGCCAGCAGTTCCGTCGACAGGGGTCGCTACACCTTC.

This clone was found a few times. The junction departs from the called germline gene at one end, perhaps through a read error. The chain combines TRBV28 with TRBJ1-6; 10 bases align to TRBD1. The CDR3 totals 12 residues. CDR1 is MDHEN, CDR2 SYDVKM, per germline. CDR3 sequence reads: CASSPLMGQGFF. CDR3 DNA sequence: TGTGCCAGCAGCCCTTTGATGGGACAGGGGTTCTTT. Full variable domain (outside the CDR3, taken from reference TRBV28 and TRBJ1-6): DVKVTQSSRYLVKRTGEKVFLECVQDMDHENMFWYRQDPGLGLRLIYFSYDVKMKEKGDIPEGYSVSREKKERFSLILESASTNQTSMYLCASSPLMGQGFFGNGTRLTVT.

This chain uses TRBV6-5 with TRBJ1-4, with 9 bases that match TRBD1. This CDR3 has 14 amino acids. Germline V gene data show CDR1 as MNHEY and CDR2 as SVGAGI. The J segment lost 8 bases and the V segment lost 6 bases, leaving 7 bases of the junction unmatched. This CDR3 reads CASRGTGPREKLFF. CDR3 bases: TGTGCCAGCAGGGGGACAGGGCCTCGAGAAAAACTGTTTTTT.

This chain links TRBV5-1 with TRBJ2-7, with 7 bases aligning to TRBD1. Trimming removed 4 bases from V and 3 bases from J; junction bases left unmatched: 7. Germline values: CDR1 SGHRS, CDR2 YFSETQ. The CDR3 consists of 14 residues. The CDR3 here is CASSTTQGSYEQYF. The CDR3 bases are TGCGCCAGCAGCACAACACAGGGGAGCTACGAGCAGTACTTC. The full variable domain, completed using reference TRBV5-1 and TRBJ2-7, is KAGVTQTPRYLIKTRGQQVTLSCSPISGHRSVSWYQQTPGQGLQFLFEYFSETQRNKGNFPGRFSGRQFSNSRSEMNVSTLELGDSALYLCASSTTQGSYEQYFGPGTRLTVT.

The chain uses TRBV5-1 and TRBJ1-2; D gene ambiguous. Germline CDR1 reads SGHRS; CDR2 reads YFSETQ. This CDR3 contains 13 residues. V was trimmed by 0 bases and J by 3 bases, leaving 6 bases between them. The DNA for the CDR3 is TGCGCCAGCAGCTTGGAGAGGGACTATGGCTACACCTTC. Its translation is CASSLERDYGYTF.

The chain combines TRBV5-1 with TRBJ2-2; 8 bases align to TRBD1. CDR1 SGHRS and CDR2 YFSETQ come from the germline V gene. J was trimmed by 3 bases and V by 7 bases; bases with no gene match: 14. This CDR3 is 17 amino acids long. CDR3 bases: TGCGCCAGCCATCGACCGAGCGACAGGGGAGACACCGGGGAGCTGTTTTTT. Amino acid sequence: CASHRPSDRGDTGELFF.

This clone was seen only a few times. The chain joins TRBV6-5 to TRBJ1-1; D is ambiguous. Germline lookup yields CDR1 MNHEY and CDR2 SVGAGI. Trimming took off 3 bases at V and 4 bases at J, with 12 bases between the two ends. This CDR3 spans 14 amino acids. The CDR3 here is CASSYYEGLTEAFF. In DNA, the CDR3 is TGTGCCAGCAGTTATTATGAGGGCCTCACTGAAGCTTTCTTT.

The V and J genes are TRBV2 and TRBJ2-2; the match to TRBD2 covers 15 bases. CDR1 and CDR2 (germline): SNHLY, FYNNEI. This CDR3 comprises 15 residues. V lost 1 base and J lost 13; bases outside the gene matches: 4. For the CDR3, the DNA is TGTGCCAGCAGTGAAGGGACTAGCGGGGGGGGGTCGCTGTTTTTT. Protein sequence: CASSEGTSGGGSLFF.

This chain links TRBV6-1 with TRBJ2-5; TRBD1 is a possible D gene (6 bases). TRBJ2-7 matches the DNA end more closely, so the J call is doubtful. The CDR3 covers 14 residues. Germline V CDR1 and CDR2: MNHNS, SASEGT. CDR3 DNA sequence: TGTGCCAGCAGTGAATCTCCAGGGGTCTACGAGCAGTACTTC. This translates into CASSESPGVYEQYF.

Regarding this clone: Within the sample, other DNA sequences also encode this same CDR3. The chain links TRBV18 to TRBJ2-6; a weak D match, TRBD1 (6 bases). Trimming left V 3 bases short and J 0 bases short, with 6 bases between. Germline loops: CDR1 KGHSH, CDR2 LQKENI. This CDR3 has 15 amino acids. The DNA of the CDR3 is TGTGCCAGCTCACCGGACAGCTCTGGGGCCAACGTCCTGACTTTC. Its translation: CASSPDSSGANVLTF. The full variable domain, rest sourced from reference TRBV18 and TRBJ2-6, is NAGVMQNPRHLVRRRGQEARLRCSPMKGHSHVYWYRQLPEEGLKFMVYLQKENIIDESGMPKERFSAEFPKEGPSILRIQQVVRGDSAAYFCASSPDSSGANVLTFGAGSRLTVL.

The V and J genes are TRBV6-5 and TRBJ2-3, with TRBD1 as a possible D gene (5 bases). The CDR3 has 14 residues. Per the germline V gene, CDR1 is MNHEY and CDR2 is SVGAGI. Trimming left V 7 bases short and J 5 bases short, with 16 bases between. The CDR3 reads CASKGFISGDTQYF. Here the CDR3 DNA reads TGTGCCAGCAAGGGGTTTATCTCAGGAGATACGCAGTATTTT.

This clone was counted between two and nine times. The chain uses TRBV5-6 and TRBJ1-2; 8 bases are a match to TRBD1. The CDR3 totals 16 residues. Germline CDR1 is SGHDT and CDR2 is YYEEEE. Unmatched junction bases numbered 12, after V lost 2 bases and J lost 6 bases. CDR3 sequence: CASSLEGQGGEDGYTF. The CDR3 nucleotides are TGTGCCAGCAGCTTAGAAGGACAGGGTGGGGAGGATGGCTACACCTTC.

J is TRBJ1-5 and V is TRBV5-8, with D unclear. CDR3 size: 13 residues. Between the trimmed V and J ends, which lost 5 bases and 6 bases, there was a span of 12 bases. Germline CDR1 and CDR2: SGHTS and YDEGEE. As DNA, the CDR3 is TGTGCCAGCAGTCAAATGGGAGTTCAGCCCCAGCATTTT. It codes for CASSQMGVQPQHF.

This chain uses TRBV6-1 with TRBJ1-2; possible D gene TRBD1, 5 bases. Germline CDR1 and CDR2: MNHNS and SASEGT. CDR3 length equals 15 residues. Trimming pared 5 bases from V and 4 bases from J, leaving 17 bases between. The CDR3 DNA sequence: TGTGCCAGCAGTCCCATGGAGGGGCGGTTCTATGGCTACACCTTC. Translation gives CASSPMEGRFYGYTF.

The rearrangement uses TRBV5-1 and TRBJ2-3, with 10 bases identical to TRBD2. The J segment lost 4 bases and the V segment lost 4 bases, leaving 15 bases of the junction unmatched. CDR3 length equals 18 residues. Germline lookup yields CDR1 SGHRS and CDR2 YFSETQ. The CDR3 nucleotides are TGCGCCAGCAGCCTGACCCCCTTTGAGCGGGGGGGGGCAGATACGCAGTATTTT. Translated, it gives CASSLTPFERGGADTQYF.

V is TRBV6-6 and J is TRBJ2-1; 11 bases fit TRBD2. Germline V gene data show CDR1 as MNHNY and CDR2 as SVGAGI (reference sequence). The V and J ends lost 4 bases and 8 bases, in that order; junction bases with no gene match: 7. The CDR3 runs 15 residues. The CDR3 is CASSWDSGGAYEQFF. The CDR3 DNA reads TGTGCCAGCAGTTGGGATAGCGGGGGGGCCTATGAGCAGTTCTTC.

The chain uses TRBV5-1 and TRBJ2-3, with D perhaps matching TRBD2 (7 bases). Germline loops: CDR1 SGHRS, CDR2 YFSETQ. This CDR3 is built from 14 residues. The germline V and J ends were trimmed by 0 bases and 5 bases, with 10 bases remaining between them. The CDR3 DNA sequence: TGCGCCAGCAGCTTGGGGCGGGGGCTAGATACGCAGTATTTT. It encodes CASSLGRGLDTQYF. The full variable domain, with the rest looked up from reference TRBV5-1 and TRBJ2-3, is KAGVTQTPRYLIKTRGQQVTLSCSPISGHRSVSWYQQTPGQGLQFLFEYFSETQRNKGNFPGRFSGRQFSNSRSEMNVSTLELGDSALYLCASSLGRGLDTQYFGPGTRLTVL.

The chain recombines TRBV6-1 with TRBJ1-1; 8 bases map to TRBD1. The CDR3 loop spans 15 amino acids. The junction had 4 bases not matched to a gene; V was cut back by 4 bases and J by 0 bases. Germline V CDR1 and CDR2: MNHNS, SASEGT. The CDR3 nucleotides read TGTGCCAGCAGTGCCAGGACAGGGCTGAACACTGAAGCTTTCTTT. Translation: CASSARTGLNTEAFF.

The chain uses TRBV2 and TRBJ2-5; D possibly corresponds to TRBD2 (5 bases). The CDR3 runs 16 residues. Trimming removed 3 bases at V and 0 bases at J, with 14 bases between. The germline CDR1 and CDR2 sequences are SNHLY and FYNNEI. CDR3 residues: CASSDGWAGDQETQYF. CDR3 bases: TGTGCCAGCAGTGATGGGTGGGCGGGTGACCAAGAGACCCAGTACTTC.

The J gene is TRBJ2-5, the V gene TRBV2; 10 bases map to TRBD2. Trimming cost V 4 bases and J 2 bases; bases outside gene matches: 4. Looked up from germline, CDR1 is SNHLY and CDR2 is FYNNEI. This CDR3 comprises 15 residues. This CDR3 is CASSGTSGRQETQYF. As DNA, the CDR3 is TGTGCCAGCAGTGGGACTAGCGGAAGACAAGAGACCCAGTACTTC.

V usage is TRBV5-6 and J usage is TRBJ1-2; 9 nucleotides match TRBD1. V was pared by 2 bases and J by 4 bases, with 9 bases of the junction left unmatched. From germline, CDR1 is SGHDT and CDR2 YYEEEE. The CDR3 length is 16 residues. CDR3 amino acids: CASSFGQGFNGYGYTF. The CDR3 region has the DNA TGTGCCAGCAGCTTCGGACAGGGGTTTAATGGCTATGGCTACACCTTC.

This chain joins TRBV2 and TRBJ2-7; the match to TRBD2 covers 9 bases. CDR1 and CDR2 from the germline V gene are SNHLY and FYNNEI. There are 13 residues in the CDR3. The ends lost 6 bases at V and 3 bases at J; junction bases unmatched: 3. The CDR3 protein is CASRASGVYEQYF. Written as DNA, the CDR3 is TGTGCCAGCAGGGCTAGCGGGGTCTACGAGCAGTACTTC.

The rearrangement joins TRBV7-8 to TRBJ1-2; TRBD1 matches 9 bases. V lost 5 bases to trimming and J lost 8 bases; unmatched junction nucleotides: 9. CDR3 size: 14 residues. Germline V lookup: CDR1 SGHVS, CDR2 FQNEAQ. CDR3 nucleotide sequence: TGTGCCAGCAGCCCCCAAGCAGGGACAGGGGGCTACACCTTC. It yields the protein CASSPQAGTGGYTF.

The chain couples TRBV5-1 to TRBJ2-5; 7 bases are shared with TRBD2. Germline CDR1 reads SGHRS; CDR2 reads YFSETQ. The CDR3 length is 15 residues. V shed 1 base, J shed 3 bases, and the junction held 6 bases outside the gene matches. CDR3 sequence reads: CASSLIPAGKETQYF. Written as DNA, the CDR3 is TGCGCCAGCAGCTTGATTCCAGCGGGGAAAGAGACCCAGTACTTC.